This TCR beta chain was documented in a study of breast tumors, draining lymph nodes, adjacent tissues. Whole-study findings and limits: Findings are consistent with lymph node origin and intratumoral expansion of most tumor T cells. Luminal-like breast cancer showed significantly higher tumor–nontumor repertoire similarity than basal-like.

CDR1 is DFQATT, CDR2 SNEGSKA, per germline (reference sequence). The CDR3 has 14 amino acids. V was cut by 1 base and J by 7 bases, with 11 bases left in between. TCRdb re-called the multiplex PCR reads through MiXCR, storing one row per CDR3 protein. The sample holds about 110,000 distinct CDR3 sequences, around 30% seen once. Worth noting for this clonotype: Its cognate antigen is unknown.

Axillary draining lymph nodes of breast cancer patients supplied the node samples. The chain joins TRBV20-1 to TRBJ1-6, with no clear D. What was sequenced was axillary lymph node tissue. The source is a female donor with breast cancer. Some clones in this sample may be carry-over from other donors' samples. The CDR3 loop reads CSARVTSGNSPLHF. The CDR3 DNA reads TGCAGTGCTAGAGTTACTAGTGGGAATTCACCCCTCCACTTT.